The source of this T cell receptor beta chain is a study of OX40 agonist ivuxolimab in advanced cancers. This CDR3 is 16 amino acids long. Germline lookup yields CDR1 MDHEN and CDR2 SYDVKM. Trimming took 6 bases from V and 1 from J; bases not matched to a gene: 11. Clones were sequenced by immunoSEQ multiplex PCR, and TCRdb holds only the in-frame ones, with some missing. This table has some 67,000 clones, roughly 87% appearing once. Of note for this clone: The antigen is undetermined.

Study conclusions and caveats: Certain nonresponders likewise exhibited a low normalized T-cell clonal expansion. Expanded peripheral T cell antigen specificity was not determined.

The rearrangement joins TRBV28 to TRBJ2-5, with 7 bases aligning to TRBD1. The clonotype comes from an adult with an advanced solid tumor such as melanoma, head and neck, liver or kidney cancer. The sample was CD4+ or CD8+ T cells sorted from blood, taken in a trial of the OX40 agonist ivuxolimab. The CDR3 protein is CASRRTGTVIQETQYF. The CDR3 nucleotides are TGTGCCAGCAGACGGACCGGGACAGTCATCCAAGAGACCCAGTACTTC.